These T cell receptor beta chains were read from a single sample in a study of T-cell reconstitution after alpha-beta-depleted transplantation in children. TCRdb used MiXCR to reprocess the PCR reads, holding one entry per CDR3 protein. The sample comprises approximately 190,000 distinct CDR3 sequences, 6.3% of which are singletons, and approximately 4.1% rests with the top ten. Sequenced here: PBMCs, sampled before TCRalphabeta/CD19-depleted stem cell transplant. These receptor sequences come from a girl younger than two with combined immunodeficiency, due to receive a stem cell transplant. The conserved cysteine and the conserved F or W are not part of the CDR3 here. The order of the fields is J gene, V gene, CDR3 protein.

>TRBJ1-1|TRBV9
ASAARSGTEAF
>TRBJ2-1|TRBV20-1
SAMGLRGGNEQF
>TRBJ1-1|TRBV28
AGEKQGSPEAF
>TRBJ1-1|TRBV28
ASSLGGFEAF
>TRBJ2-1|TRBV11-2
ASSQDSFYNEQF
>TRBJ2-1|TRBV13
ASSLRQGLDEQF
>TRBJ1-5|TRBV28
ASSLFGRLDQPQH
>TRBJ2-7|TRBV7-8
ATIGGSLYEQY
>TRBJ2-7|TRBV7-9
ASSLPYYEQY
>TRBJ1-6|TRBV4-1
ASSQEGYSPLH
>TRBJ2-7|TRBV9
ASSVDLSSYEQY
>TRBJ1-1|TRBV24-1
ATSQGVMNTEAF
>TRBJ1-1|TRBV9
ASSVGIQGRHTEAF
>TRBJ2-1|TRBV10-3
AISVIGGDEQF
>TRBJ2-1|TRBV4-2
ASSQTESSYNEQF
>TRBJ2-3|TRBV20-1
SATVHSGLTYTDTQY
>TRBJ2-3|TRBV29-1
SVEQGDTQY
>TRBJ1-1|TRBV4-1
ASKQGNTEAF
>TRBJ2-6|TRBV24-1
ATSDERSGANVLT
>TRBJ2-2|TRBV20-1
SAAPTGVGGELF
>TRBJ2-4|TRBV20-1
SARLLWDIQY
>TRBJ2-7|TRBV28
ASSFDRSSYEQY
>TRBJ2-1|TRBV6-5
ASRRTRLAGDNEQF
>TRBJ2-7|TRBV20-1
SAPGTGDYEQY
>TRBJ2-5|TRBV7-2
ASSRYPTVGEEETQY
>TRBJ1-2|TRBV7-3
ASSPGLDALGYT
>TRBJ1-1|TRBV29-1
SGRDSLPEAF
>TRBJ2-5|TRBV4-1
ASSQVQGAGETQY
>TRBJ2-1|TRBV29-1
SVYASGSEQF
>TRBJ2-1|TRBV4-3
ASSRGGRWNEQF
>TRBJ2-1|TRBV3-1
ASSQDLASASDEQF
>TRBJ2-1|TRBV5-6
ASSLVGRTNEQF
>TRBJ2-1|TRBV7-9
ASSFRTSGRNEQF
>TRBJ2-3|TRBV27
ASSLSWPGTYTDTQY
>TRBJ2-1|TRBV20-1
SAPGQGPYNEQF
>TRBJ2-2|TRBV5-1
ASSFRGHTGELF
>TRBJ2-2|TRBV24-1
ATSDSPSHTGELF
>TRBJ2-1|TRBV2
ASSEANLERSHNEQF
>TRBJ2-5|TRBV7-2
ASSQLRDRQETQY
>TRBJ1-5|TRBV7-4
ASTRDRASCEKSNQPQH
>TRBJ2-3|TRBV20-1
SARDDQVGRALADTQY
>TRBJ2-3|TRBV7-9
ASSLARLAETDTQY
>TRBJ1-1|TRBV7-9
ASSLVMGQGAGAAF
>TRBJ2-7|TRBV7-2
ASSLLAGSPNEQY
>TRBJ1-5|TRBV9
ASSLGTATNQPQH
>TRBJ2-3|TRBV12-3/TRBV12-4
ASSLGPPWESTDTQY